This T cell receptor (beta chain) came from a study of cytotoxic CD8 clonotypes in ibrutinib-treated CLL. TCRdb keeps only in-frame clones here, not all; method: immunoSEQ multiplex PCR. Of around 50,000 clones in the sample, approximately 52% were seen once. This clone has a handful of counts. CDR3 size: 13 residues. With 1 base removed from V and 3 bases from J, the gap between germline ends came to 6 bases. The germline CDR1 and CDR2 sequences are SGHRS and YFSETQ. Source: PBMCs, taken after 24 months of ibrutinib treatment. The clonotype was recovered from a human donor with chronic lymphocytic leukemia. V is TRBV5-1 and J is TRBJ2-3, with D uncertain. CDR3 in amino acids: CASSLISTDTQYF. In nucleotides, the CDR3 is TGCGCCAGCAGCTTGATATCAACAGATACGCAGTATTTT.